This T cell receptor beta chain was profiled in a study of blood T cell repertoires in COVID-19. Comment on this clone: At the DNA level, this CDR3 is encoded by other sequences in the same sample as well.

Participant reports of clinical history set cohort assignment. Clones were read by immunoSEQ multiplex PCR, and TCRdb kept only the in-frame ones, dropping some. The sample gives about 140,000 clones, 80% to 90% of which show up once; about 3.4% is in the top ten. V was trimmed by 4 bases and J by 1 base, leaving 13 bases between them. Germline loops: CDR1 KGHDR, CDR2 SFDVKD. The CDR3 loop spans 16 amino acids. This chain uses TRBV24-1 with TRBJ1-5, with D perhaps matching TRBD1 (6 bases). The sample consisted of PBMCs or T cells enriched from blood (not recorded which). The TCR was taken from a woman aged 45-60 years with acute COVID-19. The CDR3 loop reads CATSEAGTTSNQPQHF. The CDR3 DNA is TGTGCCACCAGTGAGGCCGGGACAACCAGCAATCAGCCCCAGCATTTT.